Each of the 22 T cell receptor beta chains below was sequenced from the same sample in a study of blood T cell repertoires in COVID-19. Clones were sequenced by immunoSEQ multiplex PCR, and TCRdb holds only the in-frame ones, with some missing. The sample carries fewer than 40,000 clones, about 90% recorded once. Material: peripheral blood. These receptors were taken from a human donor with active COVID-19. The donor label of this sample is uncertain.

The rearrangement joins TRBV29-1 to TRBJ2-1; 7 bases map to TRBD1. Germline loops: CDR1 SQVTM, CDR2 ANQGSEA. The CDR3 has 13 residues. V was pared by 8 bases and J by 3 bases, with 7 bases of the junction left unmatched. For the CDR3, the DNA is TGCAGCTCCTTTCGGACAGGCTACAATGAGCAGTTCTTC. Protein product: CSSFRTGYNEQFF.

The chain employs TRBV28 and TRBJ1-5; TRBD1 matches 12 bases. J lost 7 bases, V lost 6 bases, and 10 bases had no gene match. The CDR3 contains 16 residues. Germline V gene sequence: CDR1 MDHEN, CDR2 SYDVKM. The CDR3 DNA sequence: TGTGCCAGCAGGGACCCGGGACAGGGGGCGGAACAGCCCCAGCATTTT. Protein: CASRDPGQGAEQPQHF.

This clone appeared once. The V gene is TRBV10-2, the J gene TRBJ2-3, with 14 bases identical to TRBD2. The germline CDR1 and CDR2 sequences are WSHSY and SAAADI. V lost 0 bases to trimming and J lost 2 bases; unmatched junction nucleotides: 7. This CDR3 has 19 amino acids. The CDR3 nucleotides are TGCGCCAGCAGTGAGTCCAGGACTAGCGGGGGGCCTGCCACAGATACGCAGTATTTT. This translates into CASSESRTSGGPATDTQYF.

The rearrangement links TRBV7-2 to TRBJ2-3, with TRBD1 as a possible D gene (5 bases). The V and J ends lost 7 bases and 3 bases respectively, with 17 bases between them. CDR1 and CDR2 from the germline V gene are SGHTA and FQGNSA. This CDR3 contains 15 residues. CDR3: CASTSNGASTDTQYF. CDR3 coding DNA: TGTGCCAGCACCTCTAATGGGGCCTCAACAGATACGCAGTATTTT.

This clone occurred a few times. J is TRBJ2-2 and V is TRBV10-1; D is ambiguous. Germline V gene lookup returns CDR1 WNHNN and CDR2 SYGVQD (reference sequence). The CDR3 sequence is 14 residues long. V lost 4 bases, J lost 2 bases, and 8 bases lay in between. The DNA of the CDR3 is TGCGCCAGCAGTGTGACTCTTAACACCGGGGAGCTGTTTTTT. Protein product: CASSVTLNTGELFF.

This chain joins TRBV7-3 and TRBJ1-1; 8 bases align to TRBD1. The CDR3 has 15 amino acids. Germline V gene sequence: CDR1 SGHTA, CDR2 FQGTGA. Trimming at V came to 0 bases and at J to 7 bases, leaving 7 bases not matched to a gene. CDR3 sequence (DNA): TGTGCCAGCAGCTTAACGGGAAAGACAGGGGTTGAAGCTTTCTTT. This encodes CASSLTGKTGVEAFF.

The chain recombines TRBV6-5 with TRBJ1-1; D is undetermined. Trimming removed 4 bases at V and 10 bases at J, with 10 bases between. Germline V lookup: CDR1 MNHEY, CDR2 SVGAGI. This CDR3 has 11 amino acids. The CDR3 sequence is CASSSGVGAFF. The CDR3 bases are TGTGCCAGCAGTTCAGGTGTTGGAGCTTTCTTT.

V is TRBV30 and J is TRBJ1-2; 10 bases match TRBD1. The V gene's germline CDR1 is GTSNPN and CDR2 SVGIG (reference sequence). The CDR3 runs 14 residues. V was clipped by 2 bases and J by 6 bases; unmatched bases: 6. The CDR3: CAWSRDRGSDGYTF. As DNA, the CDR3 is TGTGCCTGGAGTCGGGACAGGGGTAGCGATGGCTACACCTTC.

DNA of the CDR3: TGTGCCAGCAGTTCCCCCGGGACTAGCGGGAGCACCCAGTACTTC. It translates to CASSSPGTSGSTQYF. V is TRBV27 and J is TRBJ2-5; 14 bases are shared with TRBD2. The CDR3 is 15 amino acids. The germline V gene encodes CDR1 MNHEY and CDR2 SMNVEV (reference sequence). J lost 8 bases, V lost 4 bases, and 6 bases had no gene match.

The CDR3, as DNA: TGTGCCAGCAGCTTGGGAGGACAGGGGGCGCTTCGGGGCTACACCTTC. Residues: CASSLGGQGALRGYTF. The J gene is TRBJ1-2, the V gene TRBV5-4; the match to TRBD1 covers 11 bases. Trimming at V came to 0 bases and at J to 8 bases, leaving 9 bases not matched to a gene. The CDR3 is made up of 16 amino acids. CDR1 SGHNT and CDR2 YYREEE come from the germline V gene (reference sequence). The entire variable domain, with the rest obtained from reference TRBV5-4 and TRBJ1-2, is as follows: ETGVTQSPTHLIKTRGQQVTLRCSSQSGHNTVSWYQQALGQGPQFIFQYYREEENGRGNFPPRFSGLQFPNYSSELNVNALELDDSALYLCASSLGGQGALRGYTFGSGTRLTVV.

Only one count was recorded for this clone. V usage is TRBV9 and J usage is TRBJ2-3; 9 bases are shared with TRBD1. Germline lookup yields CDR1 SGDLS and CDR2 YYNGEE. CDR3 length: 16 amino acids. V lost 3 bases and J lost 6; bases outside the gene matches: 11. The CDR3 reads CASSARPGQGVDTQYF. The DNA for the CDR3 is TGTGCCAGCAGCGCCCGTCCGGGACAGGGTGTCGATACGCAGTATTTT.

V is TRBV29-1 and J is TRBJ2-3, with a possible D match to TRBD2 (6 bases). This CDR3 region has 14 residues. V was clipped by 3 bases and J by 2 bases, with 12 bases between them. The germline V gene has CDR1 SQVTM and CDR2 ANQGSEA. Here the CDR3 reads CSVEDQLATDTQYF. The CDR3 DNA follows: TGCAGCGTTGAGGACCAACTAGCCACAGATACGCAGTATTTT.

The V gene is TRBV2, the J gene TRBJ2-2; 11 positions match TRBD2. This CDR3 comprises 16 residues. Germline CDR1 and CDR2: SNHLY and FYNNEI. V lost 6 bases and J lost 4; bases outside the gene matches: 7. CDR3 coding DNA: TGTGCCAGCAGGGCTAGCGGGGGGATGGGCACCGGGGAGCTGTTTTTT. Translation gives CASRASGGMGTGELFF.

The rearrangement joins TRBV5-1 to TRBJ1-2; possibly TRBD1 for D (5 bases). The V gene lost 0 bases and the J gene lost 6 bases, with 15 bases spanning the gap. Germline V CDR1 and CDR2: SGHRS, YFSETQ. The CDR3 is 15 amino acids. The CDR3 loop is CASSLDLQVVHGYTF. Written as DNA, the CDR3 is TGCGCCAGCAGCTTGGACCTACAGGTTGTCCATGGCTACACCTTC.

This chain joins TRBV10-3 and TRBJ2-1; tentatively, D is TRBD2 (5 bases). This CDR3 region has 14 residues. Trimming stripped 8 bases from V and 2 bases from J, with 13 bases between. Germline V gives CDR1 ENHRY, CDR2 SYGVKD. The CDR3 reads CAIRRADAYNEQFF. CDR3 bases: TGTGCCATCCGTCGAGCGGATGCCTACAATGAGCAGTTCTTC.

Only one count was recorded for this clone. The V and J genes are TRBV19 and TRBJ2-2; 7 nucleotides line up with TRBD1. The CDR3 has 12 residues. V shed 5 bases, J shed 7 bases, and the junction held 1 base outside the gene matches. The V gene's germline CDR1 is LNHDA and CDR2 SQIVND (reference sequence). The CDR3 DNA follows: TGTGCCAGTAGTCACAGGGGCGGGGAGCTGTTTTTT. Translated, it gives CASSHRGGELFF.

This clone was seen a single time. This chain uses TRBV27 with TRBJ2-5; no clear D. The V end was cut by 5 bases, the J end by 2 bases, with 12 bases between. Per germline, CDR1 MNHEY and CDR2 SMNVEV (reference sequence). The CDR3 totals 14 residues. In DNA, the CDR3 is TGTGCCAGCAGTCCTTACTACCTGCAAGAGACCCAGTACTTC. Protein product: CASSPYYLQETQYF.

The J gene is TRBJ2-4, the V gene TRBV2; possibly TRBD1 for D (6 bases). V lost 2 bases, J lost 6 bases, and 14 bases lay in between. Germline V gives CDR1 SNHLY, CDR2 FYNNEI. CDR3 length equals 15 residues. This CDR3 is CASSERRVGANIQYF. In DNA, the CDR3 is TGTGCCAGCAGTGAAAGGCGGGTGGGGGCAAACATTCAGTACTTC.

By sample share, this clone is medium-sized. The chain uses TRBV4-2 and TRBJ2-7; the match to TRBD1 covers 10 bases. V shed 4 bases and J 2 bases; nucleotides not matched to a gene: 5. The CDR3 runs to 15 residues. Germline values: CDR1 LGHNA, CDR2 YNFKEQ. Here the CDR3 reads CASSPTGTGAYEQYF. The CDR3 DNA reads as TGTGCCAGCAGCCCAACCGGGACAGGGGCCTACGAGCAGTACTTC.

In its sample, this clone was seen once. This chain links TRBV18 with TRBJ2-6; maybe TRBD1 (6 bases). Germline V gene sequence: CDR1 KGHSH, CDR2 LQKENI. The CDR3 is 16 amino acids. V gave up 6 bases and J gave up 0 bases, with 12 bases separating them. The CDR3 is CASSGQTTSGANVLTF. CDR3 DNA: TGTGCCAGCTCCGGACAGACGACCTCTGGGGCCAACGTCCTGACTTTC.

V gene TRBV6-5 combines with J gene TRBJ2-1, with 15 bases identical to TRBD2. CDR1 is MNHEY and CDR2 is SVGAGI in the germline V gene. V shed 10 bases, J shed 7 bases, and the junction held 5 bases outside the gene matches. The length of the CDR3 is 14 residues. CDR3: CATRTSGRVNEQFF. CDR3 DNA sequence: TGTGCCACTCGGACTAGCGGGAGGGTTAATGAGCAGTTCTTC.

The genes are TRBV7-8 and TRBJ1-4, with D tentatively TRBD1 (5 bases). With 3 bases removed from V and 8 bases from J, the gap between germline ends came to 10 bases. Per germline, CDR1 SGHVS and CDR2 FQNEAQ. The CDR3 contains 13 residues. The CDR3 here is CASSLGPEEKLFF. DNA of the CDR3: TGTGCCAGCAGCTTGGGGCCGGAGGAAAAACTGTTTTTT.